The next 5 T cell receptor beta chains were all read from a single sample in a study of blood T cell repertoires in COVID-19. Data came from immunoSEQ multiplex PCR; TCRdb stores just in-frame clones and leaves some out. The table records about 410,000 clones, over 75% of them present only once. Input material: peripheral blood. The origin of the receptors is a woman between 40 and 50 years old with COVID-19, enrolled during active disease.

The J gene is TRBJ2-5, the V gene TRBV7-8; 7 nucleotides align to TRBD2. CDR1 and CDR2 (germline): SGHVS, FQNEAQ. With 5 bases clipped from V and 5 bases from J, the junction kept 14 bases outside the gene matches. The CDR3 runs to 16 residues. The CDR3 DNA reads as TGTGCCAGCAGCGCCGCGGGGGTGCGAGGGTTGGAGACCCAGTACTTC. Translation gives CASSAAGVRGLETQYF.

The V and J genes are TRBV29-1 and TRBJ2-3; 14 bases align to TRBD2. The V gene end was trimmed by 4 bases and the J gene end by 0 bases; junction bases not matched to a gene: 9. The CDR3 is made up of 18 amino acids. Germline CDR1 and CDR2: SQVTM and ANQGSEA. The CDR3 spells CSVVGLAGGGMSTDTQYF. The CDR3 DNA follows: TGCAGCGTTGTCGGACTAGCGGGGGGAGGGATGAGCACAGATACGCAGTATTTT.

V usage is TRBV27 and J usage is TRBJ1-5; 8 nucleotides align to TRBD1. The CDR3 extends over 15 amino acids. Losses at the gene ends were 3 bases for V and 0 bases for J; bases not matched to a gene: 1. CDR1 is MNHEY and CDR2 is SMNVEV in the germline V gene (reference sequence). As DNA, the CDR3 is TGTGCCAGCAGTTTCGGACAGGGTAGCAATCAGCCCCAGCATTTT. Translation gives CASSFGQGSNQPQHF.

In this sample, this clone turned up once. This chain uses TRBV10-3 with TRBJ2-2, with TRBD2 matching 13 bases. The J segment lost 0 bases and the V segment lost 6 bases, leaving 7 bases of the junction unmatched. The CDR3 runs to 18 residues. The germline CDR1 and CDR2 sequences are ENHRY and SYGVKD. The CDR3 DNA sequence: TGTGCCATCAGCGCTCGACTAGCGGGAGGCCCGAACACCGGGGAGCTGTTTTTT. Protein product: CAISARLAGGPNTGELFF.

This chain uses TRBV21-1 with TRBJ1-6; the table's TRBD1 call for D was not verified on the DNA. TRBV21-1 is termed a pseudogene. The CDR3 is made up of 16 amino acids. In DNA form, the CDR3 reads TGTGCCATTTCCTTTCTACCCAGACACTATAATTCACCCCTCCACTTT. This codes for CAISFLPRHYNSPLHF.